The TCR beta chain under discussion was sequenced for a study of T-cell memory formation after mild COVID-19. Broader study findings: Memory cells collected pre-infection included some clones that later responded, suggesting cross-reactive memory joined. Clones that contracted from day 15 to 85 were balanced CD4/CD8, while later expanders leaned CD4+. For contracting clones, CD4+ ones sat mainly in CM and EM, CD8+ in EMRA.

Germline V gene sequence: CDR1 SGDLS, CDR2 YYNGEE. The V end was cut by 3 bases, the J end by 11 bases, with 25 bases between. The CDR3 has 16 amino acids. TCR alpha and TCR beta cDNA libraries with sample barcodes and UMIs came from 5'RACE using constant-segment primers. MiXCR was run by TCRdb on the 5' RACE reads, yielding one entry per CDR3 protein. The sample lists about 100,000 distinct CDR3 sequences, over 15% occurring once. As concerns this clonotype: Its antigen is as yet unknown.

This TCR came from a man aged 18 to 30 who had mild COVID-19 (a few samples of this study predate the infection). Cell type and time point are not known. The sequenced material came from PBMCs or a T cell subset sorted from them (not recorded which). The chain uses TRBV9 and TRBJ2-3; D assignment may be TRBD1 or TRBD2 (6 bases each). The CDR3 reads CASSGRGYPPEGGQYF. The DNA of the CDR3 is TGTGCCAGCAGCGGACGGGGCTATCCCCCCGAGGGGGGGCAGTATTTT.